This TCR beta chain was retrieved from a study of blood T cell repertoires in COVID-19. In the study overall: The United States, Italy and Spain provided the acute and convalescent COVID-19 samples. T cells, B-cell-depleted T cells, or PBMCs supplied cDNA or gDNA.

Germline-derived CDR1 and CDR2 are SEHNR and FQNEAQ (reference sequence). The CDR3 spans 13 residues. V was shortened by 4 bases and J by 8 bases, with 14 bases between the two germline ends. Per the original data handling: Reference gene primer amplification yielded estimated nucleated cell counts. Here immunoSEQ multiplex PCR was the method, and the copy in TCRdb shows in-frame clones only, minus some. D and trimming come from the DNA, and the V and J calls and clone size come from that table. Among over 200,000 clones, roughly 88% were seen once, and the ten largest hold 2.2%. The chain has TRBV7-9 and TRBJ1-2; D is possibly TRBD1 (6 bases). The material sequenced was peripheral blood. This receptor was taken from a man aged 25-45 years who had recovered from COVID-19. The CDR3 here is CASSSAGVRGYTF. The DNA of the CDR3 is TGTGCCAGCAGCTCGGCAGGGGTTCGAGGCTACACCTTC.